One sample yielded the 6 T cell receptor beta chains listed below, sequenced in a study of T-cell memory formation after mild COVID-19. MiXCR was run by TCRdb on the 5' RACE reads, yielding one entry per CDR3 protein. The profile covers 470,000 or so distinct CDR3 sequences, with roughly 17% appearing a single time and about a fifth taken by the ten largest. The sequenced material came from PBMCs or a T cell subset sorted from them (not recorded which). These receptors were collected from a man younger than 35 who had mild COVID-19 (a few samples of this study predate the infection). Cell type and time point are not known.

The rearrangement links TRBV15 to TRBJ1-2; 8 bases align to TRBD1. Per germline, CDR1 LNHNV and CDR2 YYDKDF (reference sequence). V was pared by 8 bases and J by 6 bases, with 2 bases of the junction left unmatched. There are 11 residues in the CDR3. Here the CDR3 DNA reads TGTGCCACCCCGACAGGGGATGGCTACACCTTC. Residues: CATPTGDGYTF.

The chain carries TRBV9 and TRBJ2-1; 9 nucleotides line up with TRBD2. After removal of 2 bases from V and 9 bases from J, the junction contained 3 bases not matched to a gene. Germline CDR1 and CDR2: SGDLS and YYNGEE. CDR3 length: 13 amino acids. The CDR3 DNA reads as TGTGCCAGCAGCGTCGCTAGCGGGGTTGAGCAGTTCTTC. Protein sequence: CASSVASGVEQFF.

This clonotype turned up a few times. The V gene is TRBV7-2, the J gene TRBJ1-1; D unclear. Per germline, CDR1 SGHTA and CDR2 FQGNSA. V lost 1 base and J 0 bases, leaving 12 bases between the germline ends. CDR3 length: 16 residues. This CDR3 is CASSLDREVMNTEAFF. For the CDR3, the DNA is TGTGCCAGCAGCTTAGACCGAGAAGTGATGAACACTGAAGCTTTCTTT.

This clonotype has a handful of counts. This chain uses TRBV4-3 with TRBJ2-2, with 8 bases fitting TRBD1. The germline V gene has CDR1 LGHNA and CDR2 YSLEER. The ends lost 6 bases at V and 5 bases at J; junction bases unmatched: 8. The CDR3 runs 15 residues. This chain's CDR3 is CASRDRVGVTGELFF. The CDR3 nucleotides are TGCGCCAGCAGGGACAGGGTAGGGGTTACCGGGGAGCTGTTTTTT.

This rearrangement joins TRBV5-1 to TRBJ2-5; TRBD1 matches at 8 bases. Germline CDR1 is SGHRS and CDR2 is YFSETQ. Trimming at V came to 0 bases and at J to 4 bases, leaving 8 bases not matched to a gene. This CDR3 has 16 amino acids. The CDR3 region has the DNA TGCGCCAGCAGCTTGGGGGCAGGGGGCGGCGGAGAGACCCAGTACTTC. Encoded protein: CASSLGAGGGGETQYF.

This clonotype was detected a few times. The J gene is TRBJ2-7, the V gene TRBV18; weak D call: TRBD2 (6 bases). Trimming took off 4 bases at V and 6 bases at J, with 10 bases between the two ends. CDR3 length: 12 amino acids. Germline V gives CDR1 KGHSH, CDR2 LQKENI. The CDR3 protein is CASSLGGFEQYV. CDR3 coding DNA: TGTGCCAGCTCACTTGGGGGGTTCGAGCAGTACGTC.